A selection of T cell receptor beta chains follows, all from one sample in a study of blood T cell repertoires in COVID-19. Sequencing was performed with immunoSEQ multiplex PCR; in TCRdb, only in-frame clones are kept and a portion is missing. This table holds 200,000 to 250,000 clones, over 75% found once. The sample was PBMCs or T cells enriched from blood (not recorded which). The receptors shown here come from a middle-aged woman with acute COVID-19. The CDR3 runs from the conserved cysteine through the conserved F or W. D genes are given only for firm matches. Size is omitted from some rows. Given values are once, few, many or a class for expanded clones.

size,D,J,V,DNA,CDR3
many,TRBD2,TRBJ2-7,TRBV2,TGTGCCAGCAGTGATTTATCCCAGCGGGGGACCTCCTACGAGCAGTACTTC,CASSDLSQRGTSYEQYF
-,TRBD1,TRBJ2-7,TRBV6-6,TGTGCCAGCAGGGACAGGGTCTACGAGCAGTACTTC,CASRDRVYEQYF
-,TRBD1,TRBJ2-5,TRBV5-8,TGTGCCAGCAGCTTAGGGACAGGCAGAGAGACCCAGTACTTC,CASSLGTGRETQYF
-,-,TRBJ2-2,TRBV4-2,TGTGCCAGCAGCCAAGAGCACTCGACCGGGGAGCTGTTTTTT,CASSQEHSTGELFF
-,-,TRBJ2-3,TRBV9,TGTGCCAGCACTCTGGACAGCAAGGCAGATACGCAGTATTTT,CASTLDSKADTQYF
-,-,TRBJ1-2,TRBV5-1,TGCGCCAGCAGATATACAGGAGGGGATGGCTACACCTTC,CASRYTGGDGYTF
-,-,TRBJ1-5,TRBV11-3,TGTGCCAGCAGTTACCGGGAAGATAGCAATCAGCCCCAGCATTTT,CASSYREDSNQPQHF
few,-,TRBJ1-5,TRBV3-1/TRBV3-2,TGTGCCAGCAGCCAAGATCTCGCGGGTAAGCCCCAGCATTTT,CASSQDLAGKPQHF
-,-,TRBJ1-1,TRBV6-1,TGTGCCAGCAGTGAAACCAACGGACTTCCGGACACTGAAGCTTTCTTT,CASSETNGLPDTEAFF
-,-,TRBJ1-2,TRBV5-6,TGTGCCAGCAGCTTGGGCGGGGGGTACTATGGCTACACCTTC,CASSLGGGYYGYTF
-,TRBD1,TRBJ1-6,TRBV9,TGTGCCAGCAGCGTGGGAACAGGGGGCGACGGTTGGAATTCACCCCTCCACTTT,CASSVGTGGDGWNSPLHF
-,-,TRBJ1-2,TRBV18,TGTGCCAGCTCACCCGAAGGGAGAGGAGGCTACACCTTC,CASSPEGRGGYTF
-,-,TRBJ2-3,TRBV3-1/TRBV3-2,TGTGCCAGCAGCCACAGTTCCTTAACAGGCACAGATACGCAGTATTTT,CASSHSSLTGTDTQYF
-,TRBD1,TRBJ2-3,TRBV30,TGTGCCTGGAGCCCCGGGACAGGGGTTACAGATACGCAGTATTTT,CAWSPGTGVTDTQYF
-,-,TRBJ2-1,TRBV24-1,TGTGCCACCAGTGCCCAGGCTGGCGCCTACAATGAGCAGTTCTTC,CATSAQAGAYNEQFF
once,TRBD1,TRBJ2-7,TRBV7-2,TGTGCCAGCAGCCCAGCCGGGACAGGGGGTCCTCTGAGCGCCTACGAGCAGTACTTC,CASSPAGTGGPLSAYEQYF
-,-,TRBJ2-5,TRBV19,TGTGCCAGTAGTACTGACTACCCTCAAGAGACCCAGTACTTC,CASSTDYPQETQYF
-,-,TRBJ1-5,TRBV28,TGTGCCAGCAGTGGGGGGGGGTCGTATCAGCCCCAGCATTTT,CASSGGGSYQPQHF
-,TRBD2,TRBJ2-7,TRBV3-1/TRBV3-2,TGTGCCAGCAGCCAACTGGGGGAGGGAGGGTACGAGCAGTACTTC,CASSQLGEGGYEQYF
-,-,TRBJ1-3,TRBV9,TGTGCCAGCAGTGCCCACAGGACGGACGGAAACACCATATATTTT,CASSAHRTDGNTIYF
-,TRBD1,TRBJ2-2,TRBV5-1,TGCGCCAGCACCCAAGGGGGACAGGGAGGAACCGGGGAGCTGTTTTTT,CASTQGGQGGTGELFF
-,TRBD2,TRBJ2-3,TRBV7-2,TGTGCCAGCAGCAGAGGGACTAGCGGGAGGGCGGATACGCAGTATTTT,CASSRGTSGRADTQYF
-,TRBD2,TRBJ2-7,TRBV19,TGTGCCAGTAGTGCCGGACTAGCCTACGAGCAGTACTTC,CASSAGLAYEQYF
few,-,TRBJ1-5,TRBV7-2,TGTGCCAGCAGCCGCAGTGTAAATCAGCCCCAGCATTTT,CASSRSVNQPQHF
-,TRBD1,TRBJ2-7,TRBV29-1,TGCAGCGTTGACGGGGACAGTCCCTACGAGCAGTACTTC,CSVDGDSPYEQYF
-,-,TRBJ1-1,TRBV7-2,TGTGCCAGCAGCCATTTCAGGGAGAACACTGAAGCTTTCTTT,CASSHFRENTEAFF
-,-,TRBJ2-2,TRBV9,TGTGCCAGCAGCCCACCGACTAGTGACGGTCCCGGGGAGCTGTTTTTT,CASSPPTSDGPGELFF
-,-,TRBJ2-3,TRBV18,TGTGCCAGCTCACCCCCCGGACAGACGGATACGCAGTATTTT,CASSPPGQTDTQYF
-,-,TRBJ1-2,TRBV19,TGTGCCAGTAAACCCGACAGGACAGCTAACTATGGCTACACCTTC,CASKPDRTANYGYTF
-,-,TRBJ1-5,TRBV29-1,TGCAGCGTTGGGGCGGGAAGCAATCAGCCCCAGCATTTT,CSVGAGSNQPQHF
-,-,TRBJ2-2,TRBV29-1,TGCAGCGCCCAGGGTAGGACCGGGGAGCTGTTTTTT,CSAQGRTGELFF
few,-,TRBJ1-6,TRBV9,TGTGCCAGCAGCGTTGGACGACTCGAGGGTTCACCCCTCCACTTT,CASSVGRLEGSPLHF
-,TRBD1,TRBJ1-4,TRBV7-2,TGTGCCAGCAGCCCGGGACAGGCTAATGAAAAACTGTTTTTT,CASSPGQANEKLFF
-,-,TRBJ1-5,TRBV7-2,TGTGCCAGCAGCTTAGGAGGTCGAGGCAATCAGCCCCAGCATTTT,CASSLGGRGNQPQHF
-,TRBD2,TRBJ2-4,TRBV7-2,TGTGCCAGCAGCTTAGCGGCGGGAGGCAAAAACATTCAGTACTTC,CASSLAAGGKNIQYF
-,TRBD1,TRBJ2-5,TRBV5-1,TGCGCCAGCAGCTTTGACAGGGGAGGAGAGACCCAGTACTTC,CASSFDRGGETQYF
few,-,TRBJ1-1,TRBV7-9,TGTGCCAGCAGCTCGACAGAAGACACTGAAGCTTTCTTT,CASSSTEDTEAFF
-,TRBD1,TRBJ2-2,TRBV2,TGTGCCAGCAGCGGACAGGGAAAGAACACCGGGGAGCTGTTTTTT,CASSGQGKNTGELFF
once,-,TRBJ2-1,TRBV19,TGTGCCAGTCAGGACACTTACAATGAGCAGTTCTTC,CASQDTYNEQFF
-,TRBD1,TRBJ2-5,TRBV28,TGTGCCACACAAAGGGACAGGGGGTTGGAGACCCAGTACTTC,CATQRDRGLETQYF
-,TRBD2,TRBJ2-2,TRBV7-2,TGTGCCAGCAGCTCTAGGACTAGCGGGGAGCTGTTTTTT,CASSSRTSGELFF
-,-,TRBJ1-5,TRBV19,TGTGCCAGTAGTAACAGGGCGGTCAATCAGCCCCAGCATTTT,CASSNRAVNQPQHF
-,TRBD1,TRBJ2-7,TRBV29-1,TGCAGCGTTGAAGCCCGGGACAGGGGAAAAGTGCAGTACTTC,CSVEARDRGKVQYF
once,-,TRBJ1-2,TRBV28,TGTGCCAGCAGTTTCGGAGTAGGCGGCTACACCTTC,CASSFGVGGYTF
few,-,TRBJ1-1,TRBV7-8,TGTGCCAGCAGCTTAGCGGGCAGGCGCGAAGCTTTCTTT,CASSLAGRREAFF
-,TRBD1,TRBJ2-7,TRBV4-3,TGCGCCAGCAGCCAAGAGGACAGGGTCGACTACGAGCAGTACTTC,CASSQEDRVDYEQYF
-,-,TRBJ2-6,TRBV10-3,TGTGCCATCAGTGACCGGGGCTCTGGGGCCAACGTCCTGACTTTC,CAISDRGSGANVLTF
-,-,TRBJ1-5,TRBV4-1,TGCGCCAGCAGCCGGGAGTGGACAGGCAATCAGCCCCAGCATTTT,CASSREWTGNQPQHF
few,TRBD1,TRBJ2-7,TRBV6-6,TGTGCCAGCAGTGCTCACGGGACAGCTATCTCGGGCGAGCAGTACTTC,CASSAHGTAISGEQYF
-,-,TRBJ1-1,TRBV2,TGTGCCAGCAGTGAATTACCCGGGGGGTCTGAAGCTTTCTTT,CASSELPGGSEAFF
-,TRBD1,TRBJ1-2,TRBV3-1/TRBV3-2,TGTGCCAGCAGCCAAGCAGCAGGGGGGAACTATGGCTACACCTTC,CASSQAAGGNYGYTF
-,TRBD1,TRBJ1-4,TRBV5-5,TGTGCCAGCAGCCCGGACAGGGGGCTTTACGGAACTAATGAAAAACTGTTTTTT,CASSPDRGLYGTNEKLFF
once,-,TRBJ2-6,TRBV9,TGTGCCAGCTCCCGTAACTCTGGGGCCAACGTCCTGACTTTC,CASSRNSGANVLTF